This record looks at one T cell receptor (beta chain) sequence and its context. The antigen is undetermined. This entry belongs to a study of cytomegalovirus exposure and HLA in healthy donors. Across the study: Drawn from HLA-typed donors, around 85 million unique TCRs were held in an early data release.

General study findings and limits: A later analysis showed that HLA-associated TCR beta chains had undergone more clonal expansion than equally common others. Some highly shared sequence variants likely arose as a pipeline artifact. Across donors, presence/absence analyses took sequencing depth to be roughly uniform.

Germline V gene sequence: CDR1 SGHNT, CDR2 YYREEE (reference sequence). CDR3 length: 16 residues. The V end was cut by 1 base, the J end by 8 bases, with 16 bases between. Researchers ran the PCR with 60 Vbeta and 13 Jbeta primers. Sequencing used immunoSEQ multiplex PCR; TCRdb keeps in-frame clones, though not all of them. The sample carries 33,000 or so clones, 70% to 80% recorded once. Sequences were obtained from PBMCs. The chain carries TRBV5-4 and TRBJ1-6; D is possibly TRBD1 (5 bases). The TCR sequence derives from a woman aged 25 to 39 in good health and CMV-seropositive. The CDR3 DNA sequence: TGTGCCAGCAGCTTGTCGGCGGGGGGGTTGGATTCACCCCTCCACTTT. Translating it yields CASSLSAGGLDSPLHF.